This T cell receptor (beta chain) was profiled in a study of blood T cell repertoires in COVID-19. Study details: The cDNA or gDNA used as material had been derived from T cells, B-cell-depleted T cells, or PBMCs.

From germline, CDR1 is DFQATT and CDR2 SNEGSKA (reference sequence). CDR3 length: 15 residues. V shed 3 bases, J shed 0 bases, and the junction held 5 bases outside the gene matches. Profiled with immunoSEQ multiplex PCR; TCRdb holds only in-frame clones, not every one. The table shows roughly 160,000 clones, with roughly 83% occurring only once. This clone appeared a single time. The receptor was isolated from a man aged 18 to 29 with active or convalescent COVID-19. The chain has TRBV20-1 and TRBJ1-5, with 7 bases that match TRBD1. The sample comprised peripheral blood. CDR3 residues: CSASDRAYSNQPQHF. DNA for the CDR3: TGCAGTGCTAGTGACAGGGCTTATAGCAATCAGCCCCAGCATTTT.